Each of the 11 T cell receptor beta chains below was sequenced from the same sample in a study of blood T cell repertoires in COVID-19. TCRdb keeps only in-frame clones here, not all; method: immunoSEQ multiplex PCR. The sample records approximately 130,000 clones, about nine tenths being singletons. Sequenced: peripheral blood. Source of these receptors: a man aged 50-60 years with active COVID-19.

This chain uses TRBV4-1 with TRBJ2-3; 8 bases agree with TRBD2. With V trimmed by 0 bases and J by 14 bases, 13 bases remained unmatched. From germline, CDR1 is MGHRA and CDR2 YSYEKL. The CDR3 runs to 15 residues. The CDR3 spells CASSQDRERGFARYF. CDR3 DNA sequence: TGCGCCAGCAGCCAAGATAGGGAGCGGGGGTTCGCTAGGTATTTT.

The chain joins TRBV10-3 to TRBJ2-1; D gene unclear. The CDR3 covers 13 residues. The germline V gene encodes CDR1 ENHRY and CDR2 SYGVKD. Between the trimmed V and J ends, which lost 2 bases and 6 bases, there was a span of 8 bases. The CDR3 DNA follows: TGTGCCATCAGTGAGGACACCATCAATGAGCAGTTCTTC. It yields the protein CAISEDTINEQFF.

The chain combines TRBV6-5 with TRBJ1-5; D is undetermined. The CDR3 has 14 amino acids. From germline, CDR1 is MNHEY and CDR2 SVGAGI. The germline V and J ends were trimmed by 6 bases and 6 bases, with 15 bases remaining between them. The CDR3 nucleotides read TGTGCCAGCAGGGGAGCCCGTCGGGGTCAGCCCCAGCATTTT. Translated, it gives CASRGARRGQPQHF.

The chain couples TRBV30 to TRBJ1-5; possibly TRBD1 for D (5 bases). Per the germline V gene, CDR1 is GTSNPN and CDR2 is SVGIG (reference sequence). The ends were cut back, 5 bases at V and 3 bases at J, with 11 bases in the middle. The CDR3 is 13 residues long. The CDR3 DNA reads TGTGCCTGGGGCACAGGTCCCAATCAGCCCCAGCATTTT. Protein product: CAWGTGPNQPQHF.

V usage is TRBV10-3 and J usage is TRBJ2-7; perhaps TRBD1 as D (5 bases). Germline V gives CDR1 ENHRY, CDR2 SYGVKD. There are 13 residues in the CDR3. Trimming removed 4 bases from V and 4 bases from J, with 11 bases in between. The CDR3 sequence: CAISATGRYEQYF. The DNA for the CDR3 is TGTGCCATCAGTGCTACAGGAAGATACGAGCAGTACTTC.

DNA of the CDR3: TGTGCCAGCTCACCACCGGGAGTTTTATACACCTTC. This codes for CASSPPGVLYTF. The chain links TRBV18 to TRBJ1-2; D gene unclear. CDR3 size: 12 residues. Germline V gene sequence: CDR1 KGHSH, CDR2 LQKENI. V lost 0 bases and J 11 bases, leaving 10 bases between the germline ends. The full variable domain, with the rest looked up from reference TRBV18 and TRBJ1-2, is NAGVMQNPRHLVRRRGQEARLRCSPMKGHSHVYWYRQLPEEGLKFMVYLQKENIIDESGMPKERFSAEFPKEGPSILRIQQVVRGDSAAYFCASSPPGVLYTFGSGTRLTVV.

The chain carries TRBV9 and TRBJ2-3, with D unclear. Per germline, CDR1 SGDLS and CDR2 YYNGEE. Trimming cost V 2 bases and J 2 bases, with 6 bases left between them. The CDR3 is 13 residues long. CDR3: CASSVGFTDTQYF. CDR3 nucleotides: TGTGCCAGCAGCGTGGGCTTCACAGATACGCAGTATTTT.

The rearrangement links TRBV5-1 to TRBJ2-7; D is perhaps TRBD2 (6 bases). Trimming shortened V by 4 bases and J by 3 bases, and 14 bases separated the two germline ends. The CDR3 has 14 amino acids. From germline, CDR1 is SGHRS and CDR2 YFSETQ. Here the CDR3 DNA reads TGCGCCAGCAGCCCGGGGATGGGGGGCTACGAGCAGTACTTC. Its translation is CASSPGMGGYEQYF.

The V and J genes are TRBV6-1 and TRBJ1-5, with D unclear. Germline CDR1 and CDR2: MNHNS and SASEGT. Trimming cost V 3 bases and J 7 bases, with 10 bases left between them. There are 13 residues in the CDR3. CDR3 coding DNA: TGTGCCAGCAGTGATGAGGGTAGACAGCCCCAGCATTTT. This gives the protein CASSDEGRQPQHF.

This chain uses TRBV7-9 with TRBJ2-5; D perhaps matches TRBD2 (5 bases). The V end lost 5 bases, the J end lost 2 bases, and 9 bases lay between the germline ends. This CDR3 contains 13 residues. CDR1 SEHNR and CDR2 FQNEAQ come from the germline V gene (reference sequence). The CDR3 spells CASSTAVQETQYF. The CDR3 nucleotides read TGTGCCAGCAGCACAGCGGTTCAAGAGACCCAGTACTTC.

The chain has TRBV20-1 and TRBJ2-1; tentative D call: TRBD2 (5 bases). V was trimmed by 3 bases and J by 2 bases, leaving 14 bases between them. This CDR3 is 15 amino acids long. Germline V lookup: CDR1 DFQATT, CDR2 SNEGSKA (reference sequence). DNA of the CDR3: TGCAGTGCTAGTGGTTTGAAGGGAGCCTACAATGAGCAGTTCTTC. It codes for CSASGLKGAYNEQFF.